The clone carrying this T cell receptor beta chain appeared many times. Its antigen is as yet unknown. The data were obtained in a study of quantifying T cell responses using KT2 cells. Study-level background: Reverse transcription used primers in the TCR alpha and beta constant regions. Broader study findings: Very high KT2 spike-in numbers caused saturation in KT2 sequence detection.

The sample is PBMC spiked with counted cells of clone KT2. Fixed numbers of PBMC received varying amounts of KT2 cells. This CDR3 contains 18 residues. Germline lookup yields CDR1 SGHTA and CDR2 FQGTGA. J lost 1 base, V lost 1 base, and 9 bases had no gene match. A single-stranded UMI oligo with SP2 sequence was ligated to cDNA 3' ends. An equimolar mix of RC1.1 and RC1.2 primed the beta chain across TRBC1 and TRBC2. Separate processing of TCR alpha and beta chains began at the second PCR. A single record per CDR3 protein comes from TCRdb applying MiXCR to the UMI-ligation and nested PCR reads. Found here are 25,000 to 40,000 distinct CDR3 sequences, 9% to 12% of them singletons; the top ten hold around 9.8%.

Sequenced material: PBMCs spiked with cells of the T cell clone KT2. The V and J genes are TRBV7-3 and TRBJ2-1; 8 bases are a match to TRBD2. The receptor comes from a human donor. CDR3 amino acids: CASSLRGGAGGSYNEQFF. In DNA form, the CDR3 reads TGTGCCAGCAGCTTAAGGGGGGGCGCGGGAGGATCCTACAATGAGCAGTTCTTC.